Listed here are 19 T cell receptor beta chains from one sample, sequenced in a study of beta chain features in type 1 diabetes. These receptors are not linked to any known antigen. Overall study findings and caveats: When Type 1 diabetes patients were examined, their TCRB CDR3s proved moderately but significantly shorter in all four CD4+ subsets.

The whole isolated RNA underwent reverse transcription, so sequencing captured expressed TCRB transcripts. Assay: immunoSEQ multiplex PCR; the TCRdb copy retains only in-frame clones and omits some. The sample includes 100,000 to 150,000 clones, roughly 17% of them seen just once. Sample: central memory CD4+ T cells from blood. The receptors shown here come from a man between 18 and 29 years old with type 1 diabetes.

V is TRBV5-4 and J is TRBJ2-2, with 10 bases identical to TRBD1. The V segment lost 6 bases and the J segment 2 bases; nucleotides outside the gene matches: 7. Per germline, CDR1 SGHNT and CDR2 YYREEE (reference sequence). CDR3 length: 16 residues. In DNA, the CDR3 is TGTGCCAGCAACGGGCGACAGGGGGCTAACACCGGGGAGCTGTTTTTT. The encoded protein is CASNGRQGANTGELFF.

This clone was seen a few times. The chain couples TRBV28 to TRBJ1-2; D gene uncertain. With 4 bases removed from V and 8 bases from J, the gap between germline ends came to 14 bases. The CDR3 loop spans 13 amino acids. From germline, CDR1 is MDHEN and CDR2 SYDVKM. The CDR3 is CASSSPLEAGYTF. For the CDR3, the DNA is TGTGCCAGCAGTTCCCCTTTGGAGGCCGGCTACACCTTC.

This chain uses TRBV2 with TRBJ2-7, with 9 bases fitting TRBD2. In germline, CDR1 is SNHLY, CDR2 FYNNEI. Trimming cost V 8 bases and J 1 base; bases outside gene matches: 6. The CDR3 extends over 14 amino acids. For the CDR3, the DNA is TGTGCCAGCTATAGACTAGCGGCTTCCTACGAGCAGTACTTC. The encoded protein is CASYRLAASYEQYF.

This clone occurred a few times. The chain carries TRBV2 and TRBJ1-1; tentatively, D is TRBD1 (6 bases). Trimming shortened V by 5 bases and J by 1 base, and 11 bases separated the two germline ends. In germline, CDR1 is SNHLY, CDR2 FYNNEI. The CDR3 consists of 14 residues. The CDR3 coding sequence is TGTGCCAGCAGTCTACAGGGTGGGAACACTGAAGCTTTCTTT. It yields the protein CASSLQGGNTEAFF. Filled out from reference TRBV2 and TRBJ1-1, the complete variable domain reads EPEVTQTPSHQVTQMGQEVILRCVPISNHLYFYWYRQILGQKVEFLVSFYNNEISEKSEIFDDQFSVERPDGSNFTLKIRSTKLEDSAMYFCASSLQGGNTEAFFGQGTRLTVV.

This clone came up a few times. CDR3 in amino acids: CASIRLAGTGELFF. In DNA, the CDR3 is TGTGCCAGCATACGACTAGCGGGCACCGGGGAGCTGTTTTTT. The V call is TRBV2, the J call TRBJ2-2; TRBD2 matches at 10 bases. The ends lost 7 bases at V and 4 bases at J; junction bases unmatched: 3. The germline V gene has CDR1 SNHLY and CDR2 FYNNEI. This CDR3 comprises 14 residues.

V gene TRBV29-1 combines with J gene TRBJ2-5, with D perhaps being TRBD1 or TRBD2 (5 bases each). Looked up from germline, CDR1 is SQVTM and CDR2 is ANQGSEA. V dropped 0 bases and J dropped 2 bases, with 16 bases sitting between them. The CDR3 contains 16 residues. The CDR3 DNA follows: TGCAGCGTTGAAGATCGGGTAGGATGGGGGCAAGAGACCCAGTACTTC. Its translation: CSVEDRVGWGQETQYF. Supplemented by reference TRBV29-1 and TRBJ2-5, the full variable domain reads SAVISQKPSRDICQRGTSLTIQCQVDSQVTMMFWYRQQPGQSLTLIATANQGSEATYESGFVIDKFPISRPNLTFSTLTVSNMSPEDSSIYLCSVEDRVGWGQETQYFGPGTRLLVL.

This clone came up a few times. The gene calls are TRBV7-2 and TRBJ2-2; D is ambiguous. CDR3 size: 12 residues. V gave up 6 bases and J gave up 2 bases, with 4 bases separating them. The germline CDR1 and CDR2 sequences are SGHTA and FQGNSA. Written as DNA, the CDR3 is TGTGCCAGCAGAATAAACACCGGGGAGCTGTTTTTT. As protein: CASRINTGELFF.

The genes are TRBV6-6 and TRBJ1-5; D is ambiguous. The CDR3 runs to 15 residues. The germline CDR1 and CDR2 sequences are MNHNY and SVGAGI (reference sequence). Deletions cut 2 bases from V and 2 bases from J, with 10 bases between. The CDR3 coding sequence is TGTGCCAGCAGTTACCCGATGGGTGGCAATCAGCCCCAGCATTTT. It specifies CASSYPMGGNQPQHF.

This clone has at least ten counts. J is TRBJ2-7 and V is TRBV10-3; D remains unclear. Per the germline V gene, CDR1 is ENHRY and CDR2 is SYGVKD. V was shortened by 3 bases and J by 3 bases, with 9 bases between the two germline ends. The CDR3 is 13 amino acids. The CDR3 protein is CAISDGYFYEQYF. CDR3 bases: TGTGCCATCAGTGATGGGTATTTCTACGAGCAGTACTTC.

The V gene is TRBV6-4, the J gene TRBJ1-5; no reliable D call. Trimming cost V 3 bases and J 4 bases, with 7 bases left between them. Germline CDR1 is MRHNA and CDR2 is SNTAGT. This CDR3 spans 13 amino acids. The CDR3 DNA reads TGTGCCAGCAGTGAGTCTACTAATCAGCCCCAGCATTTT. Its translation is CASSESTNQPQHF.

As to this clone: An end of the junction differs from the germline gene, which may be a read error. The chain combines TRBV30 with TRBJ2-7; D possibly corresponds to TRBD2 (5 bases). CDR3 length: 11 residues. CDR1 GTSNPN and CDR2 SVGIG come from the germline V gene (reference sequence). DNA for the CDR3: TGTGCCTGGAGTTCTAGCTACACGTACTTCTTC. Translation gives CAWSSSYTYFF.

This clone was observed a handful of times. The rearrangement joins TRBV7-9 to TRBJ2-1, with TRBD2 identical over 11 bases. The CDR3 contains 16 residues. The J segment lost 7 bases and the V segment lost 3 bases, leaving 8 bases of the junction unmatched. The germline V gene encodes CDR1 SEHNR and CDR2 FQNEAQ (reference sequence). The CDR3 DNA is TGTGCCAGCAGCTTGGAGACTAGCGGGGCCGGGAATGAGCAGTTCTTC. This sequence encodes CASSLETSGAGNEQFF.

In the case of this clone: As the CDR3 is not closed by the conserved phenylalanine or tryptophan, this likely results from a read error. The DNA is left out, because the CDR3 cannot be placed on it with certainty; the CDR3 is given as TCRdb lists it. CDR3 residues: CASSGTPFLERG. J is TRBJ1-6 and V is TRBV25-1. Germline CDR1 is MGHDK and CDR2 is SYGVNS. The CDR3 is made up of 12 amino acids, end residues included.

This clone was detected a few times. V is TRBV7-2 and J is TRBJ2-3; unclear D gene. The CDR3 totals 14 residues. Germline CDR1 is SGHTA and CDR2 is FQGNSA. V lost 5 bases to trimming and J lost 7 bases, with 16 bases between them. Here the CDR3 reads CASSTDPELNTQYF. The CDR3 DNA follows: TGTGCCAGCAGCACCGACCCAGAGCTTAATACGCAGTATTTT.

Only a few counts were recorded for this clone. The chain employs TRBV9 and TRBJ2-7; tentative D call: TRBD2 (5 bases). CDR1 SGDLS and CDR2 YYNGEE come from the germline V gene. Trimming stripped 4 bases from V and 3 bases from J, with 17 bases between. The CDR3 contains 15 residues. The CDR3 DNA reads as TGTGCCAGCAGCACGTCTGCTGCAGCGGACTACGAGCAGTACTTC. It translates to CASSTSAAADYEQYF.

The chain employs TRBV30 and TRBJ1-2; D unclear. Trimming took 3 bases from V and 5 from J, leaving 13 bases between them. The CDR3 length is 13 residues. CDR1 and CDR2 from the germline V gene are GTSNPN and SVGIG (reference sequence). CDR3: CAWSPTSFYGYTF. The CDR3 region has the DNA TGTGCCTGGAGCCCCACAAGTTTTTATGGCTACACCTTC.

Details on this clone: Other DNA sequences of this sample code for an identical CDR3. The chain has TRBV2 and TRBJ1-2; TRBD1 is a possible D gene (5 bases). The CDR3 extends over 15 amino acids. The V end was cut by 2 bases, the J end by 4 bases, with 14 bases between. The germline CDR1 and CDR2 sequences are SNHLY and FYNNEI. Written as DNA, the CDR3 is TGTGCCAGCAGTGAATCGAGGGGAAGGAGCTATGGCTACACCTTC. Amino acid sequence: CASSESRGRSYGYTF.

This clone was observed many times. The V gene is TRBV4-3, the J gene TRBJ2-3; perhaps TRBD1 as D (5 bases). Germline CDR1 reads LGHNA; CDR2 reads YSLEER. With 4 bases removed from V and 0 bases from J, the gap between germline ends came to 8 bases. There are 14 residues in the CDR3. The CDR3 DNA sequence: TGCGCCAGCAGCCCCAGACAGAGCACAGATACGCAGTATTTT. Encoded protein: CASSPRQSTDTQYF.

This clone was counted only a few times. V gene TRBV11-3 combines with J gene TRBJ2-1, with D perhaps given as TRBD1 or TRBD2 (5 bases each). This CDR3 comprises 14 residues. Looked up from germline, CDR1 is SGHNT and CDR2 is YENEEA. Trimming removed 3 bases from V and 6 bases from J, with 12 bases in between. The CDR3 loop is CASSFWDGPNEQFF. The DNA for the CDR3 is TGTGCCAGCAGCTTTTGGGACGGGCCCAATGAGCAGTTCTTC.